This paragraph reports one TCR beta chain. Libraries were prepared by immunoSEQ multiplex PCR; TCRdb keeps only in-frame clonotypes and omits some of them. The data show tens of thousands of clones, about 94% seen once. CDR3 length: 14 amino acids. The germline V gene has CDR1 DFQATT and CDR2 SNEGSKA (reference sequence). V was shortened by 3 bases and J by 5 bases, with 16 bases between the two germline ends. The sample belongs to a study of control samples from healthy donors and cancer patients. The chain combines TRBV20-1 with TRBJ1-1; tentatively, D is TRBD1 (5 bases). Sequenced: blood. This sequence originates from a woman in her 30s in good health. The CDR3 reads CSASQGFSWTEAFF. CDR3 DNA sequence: TGCAGTGCTAGTCAGGGCTTCTCATGGACTGAAGCTTTCTTT.